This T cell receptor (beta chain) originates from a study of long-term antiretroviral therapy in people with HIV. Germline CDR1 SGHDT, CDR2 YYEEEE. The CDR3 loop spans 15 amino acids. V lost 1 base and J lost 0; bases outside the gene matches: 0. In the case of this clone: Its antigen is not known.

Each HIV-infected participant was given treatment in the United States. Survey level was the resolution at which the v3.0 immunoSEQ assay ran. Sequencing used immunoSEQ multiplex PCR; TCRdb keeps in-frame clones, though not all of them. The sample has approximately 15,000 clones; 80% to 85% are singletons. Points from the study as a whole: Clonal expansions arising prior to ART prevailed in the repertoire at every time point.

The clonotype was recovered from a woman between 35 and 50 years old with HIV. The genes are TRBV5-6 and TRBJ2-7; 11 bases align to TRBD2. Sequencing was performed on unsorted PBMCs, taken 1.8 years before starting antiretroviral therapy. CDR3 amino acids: CASSLTSGSSYEQYF. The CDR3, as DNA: TGTGCCAGCAGCTTGACTAGCGGGAGCTCCTACGAGCAGTACTTC. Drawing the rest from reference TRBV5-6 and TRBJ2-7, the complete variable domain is DAGVTQSPTHLIKTRGQQVTLRCSPKSGHDTVSWYQQALGQGPQFIFQYYEEEERQRGNFPDRFSGHQFPNYSSELNVNALLLGDSALYLCASSLTSGSSYEQYFGPGTRLTVT.